These 9 T cell receptor beta chains originate from one sample sequenced in a study of cytomegalovirus exposure and HLA in healthy donors. PCR was performed using 60 Vbeta and 13 Jbeta primers. Profiled with immunoSEQ multiplex PCR; TCRdb holds only in-frame clones, not every one. Of about 150,000 clones in the sample, 80% were seen once. The sample taken for sequencing was PBMCs. Receptor source: a man aged 25-40 years in good health and CMV-seropositive.

This rearrangement joins TRBV21-1 to TRBJ1-1; the D call in the table, TRBD1, was not verified against the DNA. TRBV21-1 is a pseudogene segment. This CDR3 has 15 amino acids. CDR3 coding DNA: TGTGCCAGCAACCACCAGGCCCCTTCGAACACTGAAGCTTTCTTT. Protein product: CASNHQAPSNTEAFF.

The chain recombines TRBV7-2 with TRBJ2-2; D remains unclear. V was trimmed by 1 base and J by 5 bases, leaving 11 bases between them. The CDR3 is 15 amino acids. CDR1 is SGHTA, CDR2 FQGNSA, per germline. For the CDR3, the DNA is TGTGCCAGCAGCTTAGTGGGTTCCAGGACCGGGGAGCTGTTTTTT. Translation: CASSLVGSRTGELFF.

The gene calls are TRBV6-1 and TRBJ2-2, with 8 nucleotides matching TRBD1. This CDR3 has 15 residues. V lost 6 bases and J lost 7; bases outside the gene matches: 10. From germline, CDR1 is MNHNS and CDR2 SASEGT. This CDR3 reads CASRIQGAGGGELFF. DNA of the CDR3: TGTGCCAGCAGGATCCAGGGGGCCGGTGGCGGGGAGCTGTTTTTT.

This clone was detected only a few times. Different DNA sequences within this sample yield the same CDR3. CDR3 nucleotide sequence: TGTGCCAGCAGTCGGACAGGGGGAACTTCCTACGAGCAGTACTTC. Translated, it gives CASSRTGGTSYEQYF. V and J are TRBV4-2 and TRBJ2-7; 10 nucleotides align to TRBD1. V lost 6 bases to trimming and J lost 1 base; unmatched junction nucleotides: 6. CDR1 and CDR2 (germline): LGHNA, YNFKEQ. The CDR3 spans 15 residues.

This chain joins TRBV13 and TRBJ1-6; no clear D gene. The CDR3 has 14 amino acids. Germline CDR1 reads PRHDT; CDR2 reads FYEKMQ (reference sequence). Trimming shortened V by 0 bases and J by 6 bases, and 6 bases separated the two germline ends. CDR3 DNA sequence: TGTGCCAGCAGCTTAGGGGCAGTTAATTCACCCCTCCACTTT. Translated, it gives CASSLGAVNSPLHF.

The rearrangement joins TRBV7-3 to TRBJ2-7; 7 bases are shared with TRBD1. CDR1 is SGHTA, CDR2 FQGTGA, per germline. Germline trimming cut 5 bases from V and 2 bases from J; bases unmatched to any gene: 3. CDR3 size: 13 residues. CDR3 sequence (DNA): TGTGCCAGCAGCCTTGACAGGGCCTACGAGCAGTACTTC. This translates into CASSLDRAYEQYF. The full variable domain, its missing parts supplied by reference TRBV7-3 and TRBJ2-7, is GAGVSQTPSNKVTEKGKYVELRCDPISGHTALYWYRQSLGQGPEFLIYFQGTGAADDSGLPNDRFFAVRPEGSVSTLKIQRTERGDSAVYLCASSLDRAYEQYFGPGTRLTVT.

This clone occurred a few times. CDR3 sequence (DNA): TGTGCCAGCAGTTTAAGGACTAGCGGGAGCACAGATACGCAGTATTTT. Amino acids: CASSLRTSGSTDTQYF. The V and J genes are TRBV6-5 and TRBJ2-3; 11 positions match TRBD2. In germline, CDR1 is MNHEY, CDR2 SVGAGI. V lost 4 bases, J lost 0 bases, and 3 bases stayed unmatched. The length of the CDR3 is 16 residues.

This chain connects TRBV4-1 to TRBJ2-7; the D gene is possibly TRBD1 (5 bases). Per the germline V gene, CDR1 is MGHRA and CDR2 is YSYEKL. V lost 0 bases to trimming and J lost 3 bases, with 12 bases between them. The CDR3 spans 15 residues. CDR3 bases: TGCGCCAGCAGCCAAGACCCGACAGTTTTCTACGAGCAGTACTTC. It codes for CASSQDPTVFYEQYF.

The count of this clone is one. This chain uses TRBV5-8 with TRBJ1-5; no clear D gene. Germline assignment: CDR1 SGHTS and CDR2 YDEGEE. The CDR3 runs to 17 residues. The ends were cut back, 1 base at V and 3 bases at J, with 17 bases in the middle. Written as DNA, the CDR3 is TGTGCCAGCAGCTTGTTCCCCTACACCGGGGACAATCAGCCCCAGCATTTT. Translation: CASSLFPYTGDNQPQHF. The full variable domain, in which reference TRBV5-8 and TRBJ1-5 provide the parts outside the CDR3, is EAGVTQSPTHLIKTRGQQATLRCSPISGHTSVYWYQQALGLGLQFLLWYDEGEERNRGNFPPRFSGRQFPNYSSELNVNALELEDSALYLCASSLFPYTGDNQPQHFGDGTRLSIL.